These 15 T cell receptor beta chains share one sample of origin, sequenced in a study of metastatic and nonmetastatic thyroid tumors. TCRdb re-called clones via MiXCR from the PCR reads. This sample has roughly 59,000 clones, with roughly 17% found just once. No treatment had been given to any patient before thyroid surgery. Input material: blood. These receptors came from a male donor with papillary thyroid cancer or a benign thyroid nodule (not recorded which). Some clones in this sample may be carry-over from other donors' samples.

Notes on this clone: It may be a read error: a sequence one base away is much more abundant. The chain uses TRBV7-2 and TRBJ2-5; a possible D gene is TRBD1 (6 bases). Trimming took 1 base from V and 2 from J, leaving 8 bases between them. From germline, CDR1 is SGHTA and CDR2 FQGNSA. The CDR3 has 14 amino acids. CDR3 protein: CASSLGTVQETQYF. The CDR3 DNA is TGTGCCAGCAGCTTAGGGACAGTTCAAGAGACCCAGTACTTC.

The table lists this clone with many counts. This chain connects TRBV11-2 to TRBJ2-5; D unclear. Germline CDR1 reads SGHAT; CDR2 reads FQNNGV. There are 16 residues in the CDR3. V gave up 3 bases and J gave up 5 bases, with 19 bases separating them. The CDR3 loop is CASSFGHSVVLETQYF. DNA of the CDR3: TGTGCCAGCAGCTTCGGGCACAGCGTAGTTTTGGAGACCCAGTACTTC.

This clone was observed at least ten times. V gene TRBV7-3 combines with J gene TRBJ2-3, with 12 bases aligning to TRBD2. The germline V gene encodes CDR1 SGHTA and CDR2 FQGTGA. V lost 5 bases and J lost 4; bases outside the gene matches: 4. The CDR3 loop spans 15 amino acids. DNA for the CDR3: TGTGCCAGCAGCGCTAGCGGGGGGGCCGCAGATACGCAGTATTTT. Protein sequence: CASSASGGAADTQYF. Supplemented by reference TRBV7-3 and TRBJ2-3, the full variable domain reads GAGVSQTPSNKVTEKGKYVELRCDPISGHTALYWYRQSLGQGPEFLIYFQGTGAADDSGLPNDRFFAVRPEGSVSTLKIQRTERGDSAVYLCASSASGGAADTQYFGPGTRLTVL.

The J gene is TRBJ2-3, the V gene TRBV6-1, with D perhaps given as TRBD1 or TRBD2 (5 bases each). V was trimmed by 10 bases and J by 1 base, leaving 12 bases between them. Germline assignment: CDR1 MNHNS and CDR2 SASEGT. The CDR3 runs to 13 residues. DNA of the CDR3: TGTGCCACCATGAGGGGTGGCACAGATACGCAGTATTTT. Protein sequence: CATMRGGTDTQYF.

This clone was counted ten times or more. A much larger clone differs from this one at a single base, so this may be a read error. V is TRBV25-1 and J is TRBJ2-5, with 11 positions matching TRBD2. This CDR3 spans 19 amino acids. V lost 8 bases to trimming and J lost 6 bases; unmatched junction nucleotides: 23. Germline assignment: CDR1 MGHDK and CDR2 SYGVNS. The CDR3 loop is CASAEAGVRLTSGTKTQYF. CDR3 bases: TGTGCCAGCGCTGAGGCGGGGGTTCGGTTGACTAGCGGGACTAAGACCCAGTACTTC.

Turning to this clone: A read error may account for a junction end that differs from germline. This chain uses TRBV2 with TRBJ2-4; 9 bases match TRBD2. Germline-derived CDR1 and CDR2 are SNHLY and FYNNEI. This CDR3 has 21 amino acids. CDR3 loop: CASSEAGGGGSHILAKNIQYF. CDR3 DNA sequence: TGTGCCAGTAGTGAAGCGGGGGGTGGCGGCAGCCACATCCTAGCCAAAAACATTCAGTACTTC.

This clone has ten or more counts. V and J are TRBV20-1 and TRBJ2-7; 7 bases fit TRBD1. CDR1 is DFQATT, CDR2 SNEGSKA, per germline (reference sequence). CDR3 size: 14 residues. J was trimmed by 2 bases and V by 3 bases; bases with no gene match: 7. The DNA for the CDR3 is TGCAGTGCTAGCGGCGACAGGGCTGCCTACGAGCAGTACTTC. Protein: CSASGDRAAYEQYF.

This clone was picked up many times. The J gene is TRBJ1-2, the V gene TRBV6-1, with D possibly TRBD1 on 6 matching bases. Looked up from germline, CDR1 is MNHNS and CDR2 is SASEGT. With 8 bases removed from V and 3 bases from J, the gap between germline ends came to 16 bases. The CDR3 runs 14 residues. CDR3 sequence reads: CASSLLGGYYGYTF. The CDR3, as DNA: TGTGCCAGCTCCCTGTTGGGGGGCTACTATGGCTACACCTTC.

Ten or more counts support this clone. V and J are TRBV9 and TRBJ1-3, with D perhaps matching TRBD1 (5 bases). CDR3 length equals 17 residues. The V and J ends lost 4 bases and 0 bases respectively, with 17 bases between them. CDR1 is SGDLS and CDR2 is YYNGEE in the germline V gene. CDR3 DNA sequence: TGTGCCAGCAGCCCGAGGGGCACATCAGGCTCTGGAAACACCATATATTTT. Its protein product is CASSPRGTSGSGNTIYF.

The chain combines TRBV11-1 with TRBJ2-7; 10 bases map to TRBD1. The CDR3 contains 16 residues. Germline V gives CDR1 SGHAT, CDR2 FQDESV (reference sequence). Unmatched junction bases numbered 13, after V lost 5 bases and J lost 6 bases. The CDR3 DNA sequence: TGTGCCAGCAGCCAACCAGACAGGGGGCACCCCACCGAGCAGTACTTC. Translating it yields CASSQPDRGHPTEQYF.

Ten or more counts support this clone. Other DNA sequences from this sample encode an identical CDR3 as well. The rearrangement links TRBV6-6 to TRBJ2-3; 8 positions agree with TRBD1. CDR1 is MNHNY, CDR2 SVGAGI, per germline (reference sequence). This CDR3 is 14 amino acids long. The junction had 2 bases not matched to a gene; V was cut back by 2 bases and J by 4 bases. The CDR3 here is CASSYPTGADTQYF. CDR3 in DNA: TGTGCCAGCAGTTACCCGACAGGGGCAGATACGCAGTATTTT.

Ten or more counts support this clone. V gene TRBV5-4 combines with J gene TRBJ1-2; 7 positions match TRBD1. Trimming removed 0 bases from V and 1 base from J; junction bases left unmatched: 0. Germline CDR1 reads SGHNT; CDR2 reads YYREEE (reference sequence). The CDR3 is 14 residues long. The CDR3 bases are TGTGCCAGCAGCTTGGGGGACAGTAACTATGGCTACACCTTC. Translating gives CASSLGDSNYGYTF.

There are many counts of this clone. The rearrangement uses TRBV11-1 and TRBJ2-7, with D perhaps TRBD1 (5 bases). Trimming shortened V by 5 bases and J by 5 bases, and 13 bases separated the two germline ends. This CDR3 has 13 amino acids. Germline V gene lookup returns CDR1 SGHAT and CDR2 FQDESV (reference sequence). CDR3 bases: TGTGCCAGCAGCCTTGAAAAGGGGCACGAGCAGTACTTC. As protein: CASSLEKGHEQYF.

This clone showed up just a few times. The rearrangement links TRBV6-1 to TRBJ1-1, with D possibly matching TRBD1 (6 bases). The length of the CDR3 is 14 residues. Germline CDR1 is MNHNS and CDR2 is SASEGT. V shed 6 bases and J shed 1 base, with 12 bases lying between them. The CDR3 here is CASRLQGGNTEAFF. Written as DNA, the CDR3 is TGTGCCAGCAGACTACAGGGTGGGAACACTGAAGCTTTCTTT.

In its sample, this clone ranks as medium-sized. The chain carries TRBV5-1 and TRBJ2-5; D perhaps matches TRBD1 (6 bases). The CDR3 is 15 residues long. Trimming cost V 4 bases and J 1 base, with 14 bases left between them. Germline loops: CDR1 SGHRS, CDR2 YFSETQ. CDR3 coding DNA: TGCGCCAGCAGCAAGGGGGTAAACCTCCAAGAGACCCAGTACTTC. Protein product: CASSKGVNLQETQYF. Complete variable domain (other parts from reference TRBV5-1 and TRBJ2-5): KAGVTQTPRYLIKTRGQQVTLSCSPISGHRSVSWYQQTPGQGLQFLFEYFSETQRNKGNFPGRFSGRQFSNSRSEMNVSTLELGDSALYLCASSKGVNLQETQYFGPGTRLLVL.